This T cell receptor beta chain was documented in a study of shared clonotypes between healthy human individuals. In the case of this clone: The target antigen is unknown.

Losses at the gene ends were 8 bases for V and 2 bases for J; bases not matched to a gene: 4. The CDR3 has 13 amino acids. Germline V lookup: CDR1 MNHEY, CDR2 SVGAGI. Notes on the study in general: Represented diversity (both genetic and exposure-history) was limited by the small number of donors.

Bulk PBMC genomic DNA spanned ten immunoSEQ deep plates. Data came from immunoSEQ multiplex PCR; TCRdb stores just in-frame clones and leaves some out. In the table there are fewer than 600,000 clones, 79% of which are singletons. The source of this sequence is a woman aged 40 to 50 in good health. Some clones in this sample may be carry-over from other donors' samples. V and J are TRBV6-5 and TRBJ1-2; 8 positions agree with TRBD1. The sequenced material came from PBMCs. Here the CDR3 DNA reads TGTGCCAGCGGCTACAGGGGGAACTATGGCTACACCTTC. This codes for CASGYRGNYGYTF.